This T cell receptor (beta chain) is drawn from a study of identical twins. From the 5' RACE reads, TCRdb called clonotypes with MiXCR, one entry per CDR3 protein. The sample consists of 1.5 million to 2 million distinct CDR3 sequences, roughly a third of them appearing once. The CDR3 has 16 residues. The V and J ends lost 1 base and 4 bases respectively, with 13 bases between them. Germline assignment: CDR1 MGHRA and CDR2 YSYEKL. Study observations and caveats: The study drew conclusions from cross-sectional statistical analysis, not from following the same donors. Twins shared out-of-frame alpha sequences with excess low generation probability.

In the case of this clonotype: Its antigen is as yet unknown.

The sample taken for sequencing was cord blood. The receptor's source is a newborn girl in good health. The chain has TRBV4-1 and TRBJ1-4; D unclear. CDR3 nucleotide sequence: TGCGCCAGCAGCCAAGTCACGGCCGTCGGTAATGAAAAACTGTTTTTT. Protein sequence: CASSQVTAVGNEKLFF.